This TCR beta chain was recorded in a study of post-analysis software for immune sequencing data. Study findings and constraints: Controls showed significantly higher normalized Chao1 diversity than did multiple sclerosis patients. Roughly five TRBV segments appeared more often in patients than in controls, and TRBV5-6, TRBV5-1 and TRBV20-1 were among these.

Trimming removed 5 bases at V and 0 bases at J, with 10 bases between. This CDR3 has 14 amino acids. Incorporated into the TCR beta cDNA libraries were unique molecular identifiers, which served to reduce PCR and sequencing biases. TCRdb reprocessed the PCR reads via MiXCR and lists one record per CDR3 protein. The sample records more than 350,000 distinct CDR3 sequences, 35% to 45% being singletons. In this sample, this clonotype turned up a few times. The antigen is unknown. The chain couples TRBV12-3 or TRBV12-4 to TRBJ1-2, with D hard to call. This receptor was identified in a girl aged 2 to 10 with multiple sclerosis. The sample consisted of blood. In DNA, the CDR3 is TGTGCCAGCAGTGAACTGTCCACTAACTATGGCTACACCTTC. Encoded protein: CASSELSTNYGYTF.